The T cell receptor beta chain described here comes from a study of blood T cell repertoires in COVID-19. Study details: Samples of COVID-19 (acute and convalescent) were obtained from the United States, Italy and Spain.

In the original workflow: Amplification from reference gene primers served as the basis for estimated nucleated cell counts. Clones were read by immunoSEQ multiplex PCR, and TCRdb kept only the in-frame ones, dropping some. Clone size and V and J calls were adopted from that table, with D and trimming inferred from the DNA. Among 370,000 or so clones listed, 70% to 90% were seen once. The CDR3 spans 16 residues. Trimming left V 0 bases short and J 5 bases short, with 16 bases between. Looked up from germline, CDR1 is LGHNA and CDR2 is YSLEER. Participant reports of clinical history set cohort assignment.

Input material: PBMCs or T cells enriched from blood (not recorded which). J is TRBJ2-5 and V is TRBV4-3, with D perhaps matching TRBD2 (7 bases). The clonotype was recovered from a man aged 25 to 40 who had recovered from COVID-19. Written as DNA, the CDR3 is TGCGCCAGCAGCCAAGATGGGGGGCGGGGGTACGAGACCCAGTACTTC. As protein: CASSQDGGRGYETQYF.